The clone carrying this TCR beta chain occurred many times. Its antigen is unidentified. This beta chain slipped into a library made for alpha chains as a stray read, so its size is not meaningful. TCRdb independently ran MiXCR on the 5' RACE reads; one entry per CDR3 protein. This sample has 17,000 or so distinct CDR3 sequences, with 5% to 8% found just once. Time point meaning: sample taken at primary tumor resection. Trimming stripped 7 bases from V and 0 bases from J, with 10 bases between. Germline assignment: CDR1 DFQATT and CDR2 SNEGSKA (reference sequence). The CDR3 consists of 13 residues. The sample comes from a study of spatial heterogeneity in lung cancer. Study-level information: Sequences of the beta chain were consistently detected in greater numbers than alpha-chain sequences.

Notes on the study in general: In tumors, expanded intratumoral alpha and beta TCR counts tracked mutation counts.

The sample here was lung tumor tissue, taken at surgery. The V call is TRBV20-1, the J call TRBJ2-4; D unresolved. This sequence originates from a male donor with early-stage non-small cell lung cancer. The CDR3 is CSGAWLAKNIQYF. As DNA, the CDR3 is TGCAGTGGGGCGTGGTTAGCCAAAAACATTCAGTACTTC.